A single TCR beta chain is shown here with its context. The antigen remains unidentified. Looked up from germline, CDR1 is MDHEN and CDR2 is SYDVKM. Unmatched junction bases numbered 5, after V lost 3 bases and J lost 0 bases. The CDR3 sequence is 16 residues long. The study sampled blood at baseline, cycle 4 day 1, and cycle 7 day 1. These data come from a study of OX40 agonist ivuxolimab in advanced cancers. Study-level information: Six ivuxolimab dose levels, 0.01 to 10 mg/kg, were given intravenously every 2 weeks. Study conclusions and caveats: The study observed clonal expansion of CD4+ and CD8+ blood T cells by week 6 at 0.1 to 3.0 mg/kg. Compared with CD4+, CD8+ T cells on average had more expanded clones.

TCRdb's copy holds only in-frame clones and misses some; the assay was immunoSEQ multiplex PCR. The sample holds under 65,000 clones, roughly 84% seen once. The TCR sequence derives from an adult with an advanced solid tumor such as melanoma, head and neck, liver or kidney cancer. This rearrangement joins TRBV28 to TRBJ1-3; the match to TRBD1 covers 7 bases. The starting material was CD4+ or CD8+ T cells sorted from blood, obtained in a trial of the OX40 agonist ivuxolimab. The CDR3 here is CASSLDRYSSGNTIYF. CDR3 DNA: TGTGCCAGCAGTTTGGACAGGTATAGCTCTGGAAACACCATATATTTT.